This TCR beta chain is from a study of T cells in Graves' hyperthyroidism and ophthalmopathy. Pregnant or lactating patients were excluded, as were those with uncontrolled infection or other autoimmune disease. Thyroid ultrasound, orbital computed tomography, clinical symptoms, and serum thyroxine and TRAb underpinned diagnoses. This CDR3 is 15 amino acids long. The V gene's germline CDR1 is SNHLY and CDR2 FYNNEI. The ends were cut back, 1 base at V and 2 bases at J, with 12 bases in the middle. TCR beta CDR3 regions were amplified from RNA transcripts. Researchers ran a first-round RT-PCR on the TCR CDR3 using the HTBI primer set. Each CDR3 protein gets one entry after TCRdb re-called the multiplex PCR reads with MiXCR. The sample holds hundreds of thousands of distinct CDR3 sequences; roughly 45% are singletons and the top ten take less than 9%. Study-wide points: Blood also carried most thyroid clonotypes expanded above 0.001.

About this clonotype: Antigen unknown.

This chain uses TRBV2 with TRBJ2-7, with D possibly matching TRBD2 (5 bases). The receptor comes from an adult man with Graves' disease, either hyperthyroidism or ophthalmopathy (not recorded which). What was sequenced was peripheral blood or thyroid tissue (not recorded which). The DNA of the CDR3 is TGTGCCAGCAGTGAAGTCCGAGACGGGACCTACGAGCAGTACTTC. Amino acid sequence: CASSEVRDGTYEQYF. Combining the CDR3 with reference TRBV2 and TRBJ2-7 gives the whole variable domain EPEVTQTPSHQVTQMGQEVILRCVPISNHLYFYWYRQILGQKVEFLVSFYNNEISEKSEIFDDQFSVERPDGSNFTLKIRSTKLEDSAMYFCASSEVRDGTYEQYFGPGTRLTVT.